This T cell receptor (beta chain) was observed in a study of cytomegalovirus exposure and HLA in healthy donors. Across the whole study: In a later analysis, the roughly 120 validation repertoires were reported to have used the same platform as the 600 to 800 first-cohort repertoires. Study outcomes and limitations: Despite most TCR sequences being rare, some public TCRs occurred in many donors. The tendency of first-cohort TCR clusters to co-occur in the 120 validation repertoires was identified by a subsequent analysis.

Assay used: immunoSEQ multiplex PCR; TCRdb lists only in-frame clones, some missing. The sample lists about 360,000 clones, approximately 90% occurring once. On this clone itself: The antigen is unknown.

While the first cohort had 600 to 750 subjects, the donors belonged to the separate validation cohort of more than 95 subjects. CDR3 length equals 14 residues. Trimming removed 4 bases from V and 3 bases from J, with 13 bases in between. Germline V gene data show CDR1 as MNHEY and CDR2 as SVGAGI. This clonotype originated in a woman aged 18-29 years in good health and CMV-seronegative. The chain uses TRBV6-5 and TRBJ2-7; no firm D call. The specimen was PBMCs. Here the CDR3 DNA reads TGTGCCAGCAGTTCCGTAGACACCAGCTACGAGCAGTACTTC. Residues: CASSSVDTSYEQYF.